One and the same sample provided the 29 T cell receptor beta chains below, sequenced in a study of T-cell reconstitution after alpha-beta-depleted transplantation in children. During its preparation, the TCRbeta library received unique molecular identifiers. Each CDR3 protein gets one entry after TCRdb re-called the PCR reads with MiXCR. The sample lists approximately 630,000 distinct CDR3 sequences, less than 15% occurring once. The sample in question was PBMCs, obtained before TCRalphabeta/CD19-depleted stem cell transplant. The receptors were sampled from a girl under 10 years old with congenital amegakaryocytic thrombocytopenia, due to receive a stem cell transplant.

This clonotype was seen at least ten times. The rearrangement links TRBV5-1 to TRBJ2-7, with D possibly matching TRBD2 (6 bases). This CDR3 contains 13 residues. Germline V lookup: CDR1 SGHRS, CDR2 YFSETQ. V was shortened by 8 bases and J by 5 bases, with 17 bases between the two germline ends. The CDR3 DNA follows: TGCGCCAGTACTCGCGGGGAGAGCGACGAGCAGTACTTC. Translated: CASTRGESDEQYF.

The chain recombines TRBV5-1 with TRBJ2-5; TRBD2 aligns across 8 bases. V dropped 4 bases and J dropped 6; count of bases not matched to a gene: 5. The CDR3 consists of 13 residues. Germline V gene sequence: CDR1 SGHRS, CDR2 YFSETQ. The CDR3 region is CASSAGLAQTQYF. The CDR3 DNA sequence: TGCGCCAGCAGCGCCGGACTAGCCCAGACCCAGTACTTC.

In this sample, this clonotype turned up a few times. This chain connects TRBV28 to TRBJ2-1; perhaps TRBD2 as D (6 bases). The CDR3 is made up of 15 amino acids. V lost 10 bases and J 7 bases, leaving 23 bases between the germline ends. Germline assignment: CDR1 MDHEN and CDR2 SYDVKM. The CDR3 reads CATRPETRGRNEQFF. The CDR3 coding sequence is TGTGCCACGCGACCCGAGACTAGAGGACGGAATGAGCAGTTCTTC.

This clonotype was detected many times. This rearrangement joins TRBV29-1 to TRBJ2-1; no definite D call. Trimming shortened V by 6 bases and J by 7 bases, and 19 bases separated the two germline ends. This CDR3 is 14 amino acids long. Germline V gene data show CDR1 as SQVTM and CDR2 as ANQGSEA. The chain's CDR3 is CSVFWPSRPNEQFF. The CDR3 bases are TGCAGCGTCTTCTGGCCCTCGCGGCCGAATGAGCAGTTCTTC.

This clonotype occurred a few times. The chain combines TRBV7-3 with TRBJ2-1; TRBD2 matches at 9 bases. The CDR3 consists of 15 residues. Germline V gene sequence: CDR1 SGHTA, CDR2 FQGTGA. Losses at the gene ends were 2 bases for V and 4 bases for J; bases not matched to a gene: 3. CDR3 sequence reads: CASSLYSGSYNEQFF. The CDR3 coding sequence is TGTGCCAGCAGCTTATATAGCGGGAGTTACAATGAGCAGTTCTTC.

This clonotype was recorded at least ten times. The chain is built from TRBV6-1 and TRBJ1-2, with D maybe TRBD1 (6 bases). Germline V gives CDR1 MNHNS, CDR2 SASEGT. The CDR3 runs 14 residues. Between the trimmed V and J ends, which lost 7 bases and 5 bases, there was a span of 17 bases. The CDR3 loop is CASILRGETYGYTF. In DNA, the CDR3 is TGTGCCAGCATCCTCAGGGGTGAAACTTATGGCTACACCTTC.

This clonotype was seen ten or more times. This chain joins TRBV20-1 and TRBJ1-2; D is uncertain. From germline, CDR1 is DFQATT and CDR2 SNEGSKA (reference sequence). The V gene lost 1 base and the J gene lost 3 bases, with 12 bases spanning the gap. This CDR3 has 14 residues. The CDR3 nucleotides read TGCAGTGCTAGAGGGAGCTTAAAGGACTATGGCTACACCTTC. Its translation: CSARGSLKDYGYTF.

The CDR3 protein is CASSVWAQETQYF. The DNA of the CDR3 is TGTGCCAGCAGTGTTTGGGCCCAAGAGACCCAGTACTTC. The chain uses TRBV2 and TRBJ2-5; D remains unclear. CDR3 length: 13 amino acids. The V end lost 4 bases, the J end lost 1 base, and 7 bases lay between the germline ends. Germline V gene sequence: CDR1 SNHLY, CDR2 FYNNEI.

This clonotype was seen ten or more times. The CDR3 here is CASRPRRGANTEAFF. Here the CDR3 DNA reads TGTGCCAGCAGACCTAGGAGAGGGGCTAACACTGAAGCTTTCTTT. The chain joins TRBV12-3 or TRBV12-4 to TRBJ1-1, with D possibly being TRBD1 (5 bases). The germline V and J ends were trimmed by 6 bases and 2 bases, with 16 bases remaining between them. This CDR3 has 15 amino acids.

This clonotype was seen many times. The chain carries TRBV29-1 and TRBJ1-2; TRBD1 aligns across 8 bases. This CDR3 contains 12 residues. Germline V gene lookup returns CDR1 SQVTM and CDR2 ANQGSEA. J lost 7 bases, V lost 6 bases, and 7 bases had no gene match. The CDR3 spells CSVTNRGGGYTF. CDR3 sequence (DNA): TGCAGCGTGACGAACAGGGGGGGTGGCTACACCTTC.

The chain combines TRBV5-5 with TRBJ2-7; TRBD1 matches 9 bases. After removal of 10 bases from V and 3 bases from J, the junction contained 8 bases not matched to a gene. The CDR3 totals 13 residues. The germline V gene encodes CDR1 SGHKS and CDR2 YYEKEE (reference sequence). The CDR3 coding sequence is TGTGCCGGATGGACAGGGGTTGTCTACGAGCAGTACTTC. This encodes CAGWTGVVYEQYF.

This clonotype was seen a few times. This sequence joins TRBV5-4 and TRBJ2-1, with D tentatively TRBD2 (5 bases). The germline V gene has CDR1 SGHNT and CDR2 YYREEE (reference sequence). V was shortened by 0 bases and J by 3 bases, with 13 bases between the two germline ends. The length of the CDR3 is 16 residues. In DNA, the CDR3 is TGTGCCAGCAGCTTGGCCGTGGGAGTCAACTACAATGAGCAGTTCTTC. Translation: CASSLAVGVNYNEQFF.

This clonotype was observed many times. The CDR3 spells CSARRPNQRYEQYF. The DNA for the CDR3 is TGCAGTGCTCGTCGACCCAACCAGCGGTACGAGCAGTACTTC. The rearrangement joins TRBV20-1 to TRBJ2-7, with D tentatively TRBD2 (5 bases). With 5 bases removed from V and 4 bases from J, the gap between germline ends came to 18 bases. The length of the CDR3 is 14 residues. The germline V gene has CDR1 DFQATT and CDR2 SNEGSKA (reference sequence).

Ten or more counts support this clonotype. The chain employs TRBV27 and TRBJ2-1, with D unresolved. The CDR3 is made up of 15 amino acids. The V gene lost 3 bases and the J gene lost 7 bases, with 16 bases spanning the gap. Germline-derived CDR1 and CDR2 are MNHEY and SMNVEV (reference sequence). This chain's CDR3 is CASSFPIPPANEQFF. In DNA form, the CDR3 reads TGTGCCAGCAGTTTCCCCATCCCGCCAGCAAATGAGCAGTTCTTC.

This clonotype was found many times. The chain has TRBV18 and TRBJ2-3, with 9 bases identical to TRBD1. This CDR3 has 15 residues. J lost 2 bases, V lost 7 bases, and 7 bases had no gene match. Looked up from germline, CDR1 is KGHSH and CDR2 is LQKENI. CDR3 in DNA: TGTGCCAGCTTCAGGGGGACAGGGAACACAGATACGCAGTATTTT. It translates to CASFRGTGNTDTQYF.

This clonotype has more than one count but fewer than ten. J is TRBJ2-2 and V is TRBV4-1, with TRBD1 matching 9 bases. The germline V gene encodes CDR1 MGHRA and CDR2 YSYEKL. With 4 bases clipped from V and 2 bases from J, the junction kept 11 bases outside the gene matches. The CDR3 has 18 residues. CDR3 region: CASSLQVPGQGNTGELFF. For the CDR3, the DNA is TGCGCCAGCAGCCTACAAGTTCCGGGACAGGGTAACACCGGGGAGCTGTTTTTT.

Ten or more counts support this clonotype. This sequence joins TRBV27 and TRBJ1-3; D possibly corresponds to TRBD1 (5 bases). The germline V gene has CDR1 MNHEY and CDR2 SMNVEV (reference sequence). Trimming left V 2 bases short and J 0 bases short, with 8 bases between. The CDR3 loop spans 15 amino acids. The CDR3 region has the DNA TGTGCCAGCAGTTTAGCAGGGAGCTCTGGAAACACCATATATTTT. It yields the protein CASSLAGSSGNTIYF.

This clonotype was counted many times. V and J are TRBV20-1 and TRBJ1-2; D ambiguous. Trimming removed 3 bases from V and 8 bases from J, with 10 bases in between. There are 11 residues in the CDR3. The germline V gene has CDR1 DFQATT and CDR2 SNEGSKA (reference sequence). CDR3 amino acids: CSARLGSGYTF. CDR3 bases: TGCAGTGCTAGGCTAGGTAGCGGCTACACCTTC.

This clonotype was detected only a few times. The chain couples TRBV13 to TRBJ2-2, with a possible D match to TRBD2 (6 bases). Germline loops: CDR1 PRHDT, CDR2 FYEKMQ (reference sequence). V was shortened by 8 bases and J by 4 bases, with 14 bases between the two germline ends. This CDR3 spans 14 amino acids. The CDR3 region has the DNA TGTGCCAGCTCTCGAGTGGGAGGCACCGGGGAGCTGTTTTTT. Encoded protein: CASSRVGGTGELFF.

This CDR3 reads CASSLFLGTAQYF. The CDR3 DNA reads TGTGCCAGCAGCTTATTCCTCGGGACGGCCCAGTACTTC. The chain is built from TRBV7-2 and TRBJ2-5; D is perhaps TRBD1 or TRBD2 (5 bases each). The CDR3 contains 13 residues. Trimming cost V 2 bases and J 9 bases, with 13 bases left between them. The germline V gene has CDR1 SGHTA and CDR2 FQGNSA.

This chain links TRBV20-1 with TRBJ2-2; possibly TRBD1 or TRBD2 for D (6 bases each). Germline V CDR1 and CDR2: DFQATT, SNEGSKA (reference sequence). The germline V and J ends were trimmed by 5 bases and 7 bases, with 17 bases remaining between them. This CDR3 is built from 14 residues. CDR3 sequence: CSAFPGGLGGELFF. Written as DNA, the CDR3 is TGCAGTGCTTTTCCCGGGGGCCTGGGCGGGGAGCTGTTTTTT.

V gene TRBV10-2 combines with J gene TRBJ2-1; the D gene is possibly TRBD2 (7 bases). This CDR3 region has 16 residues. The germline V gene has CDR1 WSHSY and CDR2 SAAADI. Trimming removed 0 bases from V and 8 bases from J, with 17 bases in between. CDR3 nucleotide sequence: TGCGCCAGCAGTGAGTCAGGGGGGGGGAGTGTGGATGAGCAGTTCTTC. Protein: CASSESGGGSVDEQFF.

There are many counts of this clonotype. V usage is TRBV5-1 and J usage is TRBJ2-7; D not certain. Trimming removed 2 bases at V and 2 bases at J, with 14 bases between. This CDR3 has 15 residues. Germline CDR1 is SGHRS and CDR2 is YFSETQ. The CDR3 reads CASSLGPINPYEQYF. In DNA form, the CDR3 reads TGCGCCAGCAGCTTAGGGCCAATCAACCCCTACGAGCAGTACTTC. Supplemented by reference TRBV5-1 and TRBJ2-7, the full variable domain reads KAGVTQTPRYLIKTRGQQVTLSCSPISGHRSVSWYQQTPGQGLQFLFEYFSETQRNKGNFPGRFSGRQFSNSRSEMNVSTLELGDSALYLCASSLGPINPYEQYFGPGTRLTVT.

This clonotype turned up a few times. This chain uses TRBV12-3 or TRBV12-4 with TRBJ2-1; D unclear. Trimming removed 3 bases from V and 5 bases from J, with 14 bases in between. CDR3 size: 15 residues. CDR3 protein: CASSFRVRVNNEQFF. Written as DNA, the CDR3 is TGTGCCAGCAGTTTTCGAGTCCGGGTTAACAATGAGCAGTTCTTC.

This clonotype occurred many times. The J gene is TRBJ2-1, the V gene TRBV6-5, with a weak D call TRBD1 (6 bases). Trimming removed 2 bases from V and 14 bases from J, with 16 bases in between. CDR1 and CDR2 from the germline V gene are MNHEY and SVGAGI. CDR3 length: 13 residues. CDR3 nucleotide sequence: TGTGCCAGCAGTTACGACAGGTCCCGTGGGAAGTTCTTC. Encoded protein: CASSYDRSRGKFF.

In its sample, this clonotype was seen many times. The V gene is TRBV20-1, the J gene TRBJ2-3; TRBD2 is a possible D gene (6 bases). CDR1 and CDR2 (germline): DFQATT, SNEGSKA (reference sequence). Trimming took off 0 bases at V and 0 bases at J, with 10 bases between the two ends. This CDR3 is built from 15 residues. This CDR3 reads CSARDMSGSTDTQYF. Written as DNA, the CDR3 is TGCAGTGCTAGAGATATGAGCGGGAGCACAGATACGCAGTATTTT.

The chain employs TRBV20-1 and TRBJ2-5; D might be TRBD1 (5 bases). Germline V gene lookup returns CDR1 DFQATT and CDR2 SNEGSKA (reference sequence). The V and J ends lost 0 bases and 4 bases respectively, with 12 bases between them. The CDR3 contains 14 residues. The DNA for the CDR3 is TGCAGTGCTAGAGATGTAGAAAGGGGAGAGACCCAGTACTTC. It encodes CSARDVERGETQYF.

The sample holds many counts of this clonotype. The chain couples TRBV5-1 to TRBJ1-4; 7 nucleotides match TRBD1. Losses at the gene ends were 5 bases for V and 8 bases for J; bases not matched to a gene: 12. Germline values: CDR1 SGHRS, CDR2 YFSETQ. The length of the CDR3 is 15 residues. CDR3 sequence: CASRPRAGTAEKLFF. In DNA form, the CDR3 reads TGCGCCAGCAGACCAAGAGCCGGGACAGCAGAAAAACTGTTTTTT.

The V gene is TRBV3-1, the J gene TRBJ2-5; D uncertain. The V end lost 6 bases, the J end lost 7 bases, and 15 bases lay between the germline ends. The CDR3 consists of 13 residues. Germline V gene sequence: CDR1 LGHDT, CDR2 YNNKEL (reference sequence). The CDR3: CASSRVESGTQYF. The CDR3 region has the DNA TGTGCCAGCAGTCGGGTGGAGTCGGGGACCCAGTACTTC.